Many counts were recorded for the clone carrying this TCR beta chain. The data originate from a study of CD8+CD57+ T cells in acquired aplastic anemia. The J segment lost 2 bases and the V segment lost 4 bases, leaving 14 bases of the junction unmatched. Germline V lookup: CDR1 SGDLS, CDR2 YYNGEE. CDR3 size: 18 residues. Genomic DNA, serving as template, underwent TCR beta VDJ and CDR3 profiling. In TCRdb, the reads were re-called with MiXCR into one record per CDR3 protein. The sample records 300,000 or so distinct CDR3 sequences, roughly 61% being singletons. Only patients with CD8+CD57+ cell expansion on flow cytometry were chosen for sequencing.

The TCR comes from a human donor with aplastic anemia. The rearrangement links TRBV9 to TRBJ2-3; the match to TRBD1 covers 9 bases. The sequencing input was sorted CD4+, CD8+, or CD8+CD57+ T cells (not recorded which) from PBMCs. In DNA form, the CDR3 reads TGTGCCAGCAGCCCTGGGAACAGGGGGCTCTCCGCCACAGATACGCAGTATTTT. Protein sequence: CASSPGNRGLSATDTQYF.